What follows describes a single TCR beta chain. CDR1 and CDR2 (germline): SGHTA, FQGNSA. CDR3 length equals 15 residues. With 7 bases clipped from V and 6 bases from J, the junction kept 10 bases outside the gene matches. TCRdb's copy holds only in-frame clones and misses some; the assay was immunoSEQ multiplex PCR. The data hold around 51,000 clones, with 70% to 90% observed a single time. These data originate in a study of T cell clones after liver transplantation. Sequencing was performed on CD8+ T cells from blood, taken 12 months after liver transplant. The rearrangement uses TRBV7-2 and TRBJ2-1, with 9 bases that match TRBD1. This receptor was obtained from a human patient who received a liver transplant. Some T cells may be graft donor cells. CDR3 sequence: CASTEVGQGVNEQFF. In nucleotides, the CDR3 is TGTGCCAGCACCGAAGTGGGACAGGGCGTCAATGAGCAGTTCTTC.